This T cell receptor beta chain was sequenced during a study of blood T cells in healthy people across ages. Findings and caveats of the study: Diversity of TCR beta per million T cells declined in a roughly linear way with age. PBMCs were not sorted, which prevented a conclusive comparison of naive versus antigen-experienced cells. Estimated diversity, derived from one million T cells, was regarded as an underestimate.

Primers used in a second PCR of roughly 6 to 12 cycles were a sample-barcoded 5' primer and a J-beta primer mix. Each single sample gave us at least 2.5 million CDR3-containing paired-end reads. TCRdb used MiXCR to reprocess the 5' RACE reads, holding one entry per CDR3 protein. The sample contains 1,100,000 or so distinct CDR3 sequences, more than 40% of which appear only once. Comment on this clonotype: Its antigen is unknown.

The clonotype was recovered from a woman aged 60-70 years in good health. The sample comprised blood.

The CDR3 region is CAGGANTGELFF. DNA for the CDR3: TGTGCCGGGGGAGCGAACACCGGGGAGCTGTTTTTT. This rearrangement joins TRBV28 to TRBJ2-2; D is perhaps TRBD1 or TRBD2 (5 bases each). Trimming pared 11 bases from V and 0 bases from J, leaving 7 bases between. The CDR3 is 12 amino acids. Germline CDR1 MDHEN, CDR2 SYDVKM.